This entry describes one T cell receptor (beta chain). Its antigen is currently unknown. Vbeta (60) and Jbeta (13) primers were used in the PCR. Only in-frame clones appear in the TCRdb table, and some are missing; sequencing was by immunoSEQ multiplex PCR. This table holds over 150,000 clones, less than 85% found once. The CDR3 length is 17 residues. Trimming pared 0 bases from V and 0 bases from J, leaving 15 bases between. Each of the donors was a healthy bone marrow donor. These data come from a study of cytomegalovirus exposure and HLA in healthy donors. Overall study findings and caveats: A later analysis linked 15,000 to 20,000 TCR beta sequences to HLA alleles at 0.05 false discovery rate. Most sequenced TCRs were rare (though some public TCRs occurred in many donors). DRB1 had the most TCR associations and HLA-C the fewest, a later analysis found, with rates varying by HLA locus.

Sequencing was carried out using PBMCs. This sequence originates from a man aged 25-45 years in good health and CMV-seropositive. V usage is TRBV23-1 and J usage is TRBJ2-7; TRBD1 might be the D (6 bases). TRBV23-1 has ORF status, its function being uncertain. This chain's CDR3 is CASSQSTTGPHSYEQYF. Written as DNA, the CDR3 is TGCGCCAGCAGTCAATCCACGACAGGCCCGCACTCCTACGAGCAGTACTTC.